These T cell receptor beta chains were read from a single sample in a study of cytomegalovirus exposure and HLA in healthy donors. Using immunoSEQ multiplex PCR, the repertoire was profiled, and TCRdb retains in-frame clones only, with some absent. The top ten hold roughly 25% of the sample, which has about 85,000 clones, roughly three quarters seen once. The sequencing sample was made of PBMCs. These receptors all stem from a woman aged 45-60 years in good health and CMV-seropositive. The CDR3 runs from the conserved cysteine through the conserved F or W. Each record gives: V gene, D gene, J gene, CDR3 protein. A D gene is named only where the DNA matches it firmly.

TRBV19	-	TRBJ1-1	CASSIGGGWGTEAFF
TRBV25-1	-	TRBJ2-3	CASSALDRLLIQDTQYF
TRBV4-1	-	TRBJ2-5	CASSQEQGETQYF
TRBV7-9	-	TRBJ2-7	CSSSFHPYEQYF
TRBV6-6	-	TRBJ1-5	CASKEGNQPQHF
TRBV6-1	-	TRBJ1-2	CASSGRGGYTF
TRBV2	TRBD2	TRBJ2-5	CASSEASQLWTSPETQYF
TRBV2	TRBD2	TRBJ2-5	CASSPAGGFETQYF
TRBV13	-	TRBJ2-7	CASSLASSYEQYF
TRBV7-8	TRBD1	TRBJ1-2	CASSLVDRGAYTF
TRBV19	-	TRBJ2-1	CASSIALDEQFF
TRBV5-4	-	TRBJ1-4	CASSPKGEDEKLFF
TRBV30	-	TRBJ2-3	CAWSDGAGVVGTDTQYF
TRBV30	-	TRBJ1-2	CACPVRGGAGYGYTF
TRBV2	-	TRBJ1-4	CAAASIQGGEKLFF
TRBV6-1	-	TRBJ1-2	CASSDMDRHYGYTF
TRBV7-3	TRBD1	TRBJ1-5	CASSLRWGGTDEFLANQPQHF
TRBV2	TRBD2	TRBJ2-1	CASSDSGLAGGNEQFF
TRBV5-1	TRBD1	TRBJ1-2	CASSPAADRDGYTF
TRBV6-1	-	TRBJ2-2	CASAVQGSTGELFF
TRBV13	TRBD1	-	CASSANRGSEQYF
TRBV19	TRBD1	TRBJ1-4	CASSKGQGNEKLFF
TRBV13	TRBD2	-	CASSLGGGLAYEQYF
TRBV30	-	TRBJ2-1	CAWGHNEQFF
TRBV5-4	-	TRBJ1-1	CASSSGGFEAFF
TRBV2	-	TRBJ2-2	CASSVVTGETGELFF
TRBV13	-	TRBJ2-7	CASSFLRGPIHEQYF
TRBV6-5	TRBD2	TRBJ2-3	CASSYTGLAGSDTQYF
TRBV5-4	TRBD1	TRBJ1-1	CASSPGTALEAFF